This entry describes one T cell receptor beta chain. Its antigen is as yet unknown. The entry originates in a study of OX40 agonist ivuxolimab in advanced cancers. The wider study: Patients were infused with ivuxolimab every 2 weeks at 0.01 to 10 mg/kg. Findings and caveats of the study: CD8+ T cells averaged more expanded clones than CD4+.

This CDR3 contains 13 residues. V gave up 4 bases and J gave up 13 bases, with 16 bases separating them. From germline, CDR1 is MDHEN and CDR2 SYDVKM. Clones were read by immunoSEQ multiplex PCR, and TCRdb kept only the in-frame ones, dropping some. Here the sample spans about 65,000 clones, 89% being singletons. Exclusion of a patient followed from autoimmune disease history or systemic immunosuppression. The sequence was collected from an adult with an advanced solid tumor such as melanoma, head and neck, liver or kidney cancer. The genes are TRBV28 and TRBJ1-4; D might be TRBD1 (6 bases). The sample consisted of CD4+ or CD8+ T cells sorted from blood, taken in a trial of the OX40 agonist ivuxolimab. CDR3 bases: TGTGCCAGCAGTTCGGGGGGCCCTCTAAGACTGTTTTTT. This codes for CASSSGGPLRLFF.